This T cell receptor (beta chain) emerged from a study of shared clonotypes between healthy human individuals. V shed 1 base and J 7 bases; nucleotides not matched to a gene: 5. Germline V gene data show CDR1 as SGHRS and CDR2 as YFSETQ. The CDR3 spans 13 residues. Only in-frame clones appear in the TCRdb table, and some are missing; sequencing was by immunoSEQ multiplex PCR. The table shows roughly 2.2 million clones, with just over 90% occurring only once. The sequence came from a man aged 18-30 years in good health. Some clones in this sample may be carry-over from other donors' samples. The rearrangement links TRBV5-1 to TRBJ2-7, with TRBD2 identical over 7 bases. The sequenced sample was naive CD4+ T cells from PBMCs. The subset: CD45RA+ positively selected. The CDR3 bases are TGCGCCAGCAGCTTGTTATGGCGGGAGGAGCAGTACTTC. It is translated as CASSLLWREEQYF.